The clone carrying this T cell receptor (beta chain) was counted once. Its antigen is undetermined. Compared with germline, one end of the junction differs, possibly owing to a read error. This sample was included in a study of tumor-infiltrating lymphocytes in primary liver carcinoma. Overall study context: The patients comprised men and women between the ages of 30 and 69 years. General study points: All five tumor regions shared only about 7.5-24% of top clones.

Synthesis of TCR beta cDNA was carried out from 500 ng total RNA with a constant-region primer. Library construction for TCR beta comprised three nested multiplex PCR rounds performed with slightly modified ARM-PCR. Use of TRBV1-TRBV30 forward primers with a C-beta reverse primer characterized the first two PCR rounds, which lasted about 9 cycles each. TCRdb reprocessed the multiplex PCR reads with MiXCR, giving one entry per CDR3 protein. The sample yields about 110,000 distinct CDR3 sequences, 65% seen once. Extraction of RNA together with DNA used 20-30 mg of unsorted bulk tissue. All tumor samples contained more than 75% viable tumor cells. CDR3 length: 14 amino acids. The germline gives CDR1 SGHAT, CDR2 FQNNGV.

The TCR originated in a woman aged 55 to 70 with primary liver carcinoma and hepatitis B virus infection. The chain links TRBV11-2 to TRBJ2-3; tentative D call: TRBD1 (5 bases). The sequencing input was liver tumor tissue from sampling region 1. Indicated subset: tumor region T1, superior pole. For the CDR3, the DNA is TGTGCCAGCAGCGTGGGGCTTCCCATAGATACGCAGTATTTC. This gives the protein CASSVGLPIDTQYF.